Listed here is a single T cell receptor beta chain. The sample belongs to a study of T cell responses to AZD1222 COVID-19 vaccine. Study summary: Combined were second doses at about 4 or about 12 weeks.

Trimming removed 0 bases at V and 5 bases at J, with 8 bases between. The CDR3 sequence is 13 residues long. Germline-derived CDR1 and CDR2 are SGHRS and YFSETQ. The repertoire was sequenced with immunoSEQ multiplex PCR; TCRdb's copy has only in-frame clones and lacks some. The sample holds 160,000 or so clones, roughly nine tenths seen once. The chain has TRBV5-1 and TRBJ1-1; the D gene is possibly TRBD1 (5 bases). Specimen: peripheral blood, collected on day 0 of AZD1222 vaccination. The TCR was taken from an adult in good health. This CDR3 reads CASSLAGWTEAFF. For the CDR3, the DNA is TGCGCCAGCAGCTTGGCAGGGTGGACTGAAGCTTTCTTT.